This T cell receptor (beta chain) was retrieved from a study of tumor and adjacent non-tumor tissue in lung cancer. Across the study: Aged about 31 to 80 years, patients included 10 men and roughly 5 women with stage I to III disease. Around 4.2 million productive TCRbeta reads were obtained per sample on average.

The CDR3 contains 15 residues. Per germline, CDR1 MNHEY and CDR2 SVGAGI. V lost 6 bases and J 1 base, leaving 12 bases between the germline ends. The template was RNA from unsorted bulk tissue. A modified ARM-PCR protocol with three rounds of nested PCR amplified TCRbeta. A single record per CDR3 protein comes from TCRdb applying MiXCR to the multiplex PCR reads. The sample shows over 130,000 distinct CDR3 sequences, approximately 66% of them seen only once. Sequencing was done on a sample of lung tumor tissue. The rearrangement joins TRBV6-5 to TRBJ2-2, with unresolved D. This clonotype was obtained from a man in his 60s with small cell lung cancer. CDR3 in amino acids: CASSRQGWNTGELFF. The CDR3 DNA is TGTGCCAGCAGCCGCCAAGGATGGAACACCGGGGAGCTGTTTTTT.